The 26 T cell receptor beta chains below come from one sample, sequenced in a study of T cell repertoires in cytomegalovirus infection. TCRdb ran MiXCR on the reads and lists one entry per CDR3 protein. The table lists approximately 500,000 distinct CDR3 sequences, 16% of them singletons. Material for sequencing was CD8+ T cells from PBMCs. These TCRs come from a human donor in good health (CMV status not recorded). Some clones in this sample may be carry-over from other donors' samples.

This clonotype was recorded a few times. V gene TRBV7-9 combines with J gene TRBJ2-1; the match to TRBD1 covers 9 bases. Germline loops: CDR1 SEHNR, CDR2 FQNEAQ (reference sequence). Trimming took 4 bases from V and 7 from J; bases not matched to a gene: 11. The CDR3 runs 16 residues. CDR3 DNA: TGTGCCAGCAGCTCCAGGGACAGGGAGGAGAGGAATGAGCAGTTCTTC. This sequence encodes CASSSRDREERNEQFF.

This clonotype was seen only once. The junction departs from the called germline gene at one end, perhaps through a read error. The chain joins TRBV7-8 to TRBJ1-4; 9 bases map to TRBD1. Germline V gives CDR1 SGHVS, CDR2 FQNEAQ. This CDR3 is 16 amino acids long. The CDR3 is CASSARTGVDREKPFF. The DNA for the CDR3 is TGTGCAAGCAGCGCTAGGACAGGGGTCGATAGGGAAAAACCGTTTTTT.

The chain recombines TRBV6-1 with TRBJ1-6; maybe TRBD1 (6 bases). Looked up from germline, CDR1 is MNHNS and CDR2 is SASEGT. There are 16 residues in the CDR3. The V gene lost 6 bases and the J gene lost 3 bases, with 15 bases spanning the gap. CDR3 in amino acids: CASRSGTGFYNSPLHF. The CDR3 region has the DNA TGTGCCAGCAGAAGCGGAACAGGGTTCTATAATTCACCCCTCCACTTT.

This clonotype was found a few times. This chain joins TRBV6-5 and TRBJ2-5, with 7 bases fitting TRBD1. The J segment lost 5 bases and the V segment lost 10 bases, leaving 13 bases of the junction unmatched. Germline CDR1 is MNHEY and CDR2 is SVGAGI. The length of the CDR3 is 14 residues. DNA for the CDR3: TGTGCCACTTATGACAGGGTGGTTGGGGAGACCCAGTACTTC. The encoded protein is CATYDRVVGETQYF.

This clonotype was detected a few times. The chain has TRBV20-1 and TRBJ1-2; 7 bases line up with TRBD1. Unmatched junction bases numbered 4, after V lost 6 bases and J lost 6 bases. Germline assignment: CDR1 DFQATT and CDR2 SNEGSKA (reference sequence). The length of the CDR3 is 11 residues. CDR3 protein: CSAKQGDGYTF. CDR3 nucleotides: TGCAGTGCCAAGCAGGGGGATGGCTACACCTTC.

With regard to this clonotype: A read error may be the cause here, since a much bigger clone is one base away. The chain is built from TRBV29-1 and TRBJ2-1, with TRBD2 matching over 13 bases. This CDR3 region has 17 residues. Looked up from germline, CDR1 is SQVTM and CDR2 is ANQGSEA. CDR3 coding DNA: TGCAGCCCTGGGACTAGCGGGACGATACTGCCCTACAATGTGCAGTTCTTC. This codes for CSPGTSGTILPYNVQFF.

Turning to this clonotype: One end of the junction does not line up with germline, which may come from a read error. CDR3 residues: CASSIEVRGRTVAFF. The DNA for the CDR3 is TGTGCCAGTAGTATAGAGGTCAGGGGGCGCACTGTAGCTTTCTTT. The V gene is TRBV19, the J gene TRBJ1-1, with 8 nucleotides matching TRBD1. Germline lookup yields CDR1 LNHDA and CDR2 SQIVND (reference sequence). The CDR3 length is 15 residues.

This clonotype came up many times. This sequence joins TRBV7-9 and TRBJ2-7; 10 bases are shared with TRBD2. The J segment lost 0 bases and the V segment lost 5 bases, leaving 10 bases of the junction unmatched. The CDR3 extends over 17 amino acids. The germline V gene encodes CDR1 SEHNR and CDR2 FQNEAQ (reference sequence). In DNA form, the CDR3 reads TGTGCCAGCAGCCCAGGACTAGCGGAGACGAGCTCCTACGAGCAGTACTTC. Translation gives CASSPGLAETSSYEQYF.

The chain employs TRBV27 and TRBJ2-1; 13 positions match TRBD2. V shed 8 bases, J shed 9 bases, and the junction held 7 bases outside the gene matches. This CDR3 is built from 14 residues. CDR1 MNHEY and CDR2 SMNVEV come from the germline V gene (reference sequence). CDR3 residues: CASSSGLAGIEQFF. Here the CDR3 DNA reads TGTGCCAGCTCCTCGGGACTAGCGGGAATTGAGCAGTTCTTC.

This clonotype appeared a few times. The rearrangement joins TRBV7-9 to TRBJ2-1, with 9 nucleotides matching TRBD2. V lost 4 bases and J lost 0; bases outside the gene matches: 1. This CDR3 comprises 15 residues. The germline V gene has CDR1 SEHNR and CDR2 FQNEAQ (reference sequence). CDR3 nucleotides: TGTGCCAGCAGCTGGGGACTAGCCTCCTACAATGAGCAGTTCTTC. Residues: CASSWGLASYNEQFF.

The chain combines TRBV19 with TRBJ2-1; the match to TRBD1 covers 9 bases. Germline V gene lookup returns CDR1 LNHDA and CDR2 SQIVND (reference sequence). The ends lost 5 bases at V and 4 bases at J; junction bases unmatched: 6. The CDR3 length is 15 residues. The CDR3 nucleotides are TGTGCCAGTAGTGCCGGGACAGGGATATACAATGAGCAGTTCTTC. Translating it yields CASSAGTGIYNEQFF.

V and J are TRBV7-6 and TRBJ1-6; D is ambiguous. The CDR3 runs 12 residues. Per germline, CDR1 SGHVS and CDR2 FNYEAQ. Trimming shortened V by 5 bases and J by 4 bases, and 3 bases separated the two germline ends. The CDR3 protein is CASSAYNSPLHF. As DNA, the CDR3 is TGTGCCAGCAGCGCGTATAATTCACCCCTCCACTTT. Complete variable domain (other parts from reference TRBV7-6 and TRBJ1-6): GAGVSQSPRYKVTKRGQDVALRCDPISGHVSLYWYRQALGQGPEFLTYFNYEAQQDKSGLPNDRFSAERPEGSISTLTIQRTEQRDSAMYRCASSAYNSPLHFGNGTRLTVT.

This chain uses TRBV5-6 with TRBJ2-3; 10 nucleotides match TRBD2. The V segment lost 0 bases and the J segment 4 bases; nucleotides outside the gene matches: 8. The CDR3 length is 17 residues. Germline lookup yields CDR1 SGHDT and CDR2 YYEEEE. CDR3 nucleotides: TGTGCCAGCAGCTTGGCGCTAGCGGGAGTCGAAGCAGATACGCAGTATTTT. Protein sequence: CASSLALAGVEADTQYF.

As regards this clonotype: A clone one base away is much larger, so this may be a read error. The chain's CDR3 is CVSTLQGASEAFF. DNA for the CDR3: TGTGTCAGCACCCTACAGGGGGCCTCTGAAGCTTTCTTT. The chain joins TRBV7-9 to TRBJ1-1; 9 nucleotides agree with TRBD1. This CDR3 is 13 amino acids long. CDR1 and CDR2 (germline): SEHNR, FQNEAQ (reference sequence).

This clonotype was recorded at least ten times. The chain couples TRBV6-2 or TRBV6-3 to TRBJ2-3; 8 nucleotides align to TRBD2. The germline CDR1 and CDR2 sequences are MNHEY and SVGEGT. Trimming at V came to 6 bases and at J to 6 bases, leaving 8 bases not matched to a gene. The CDR3 is 14 residues long. CDR3 nucleotide sequence: TGTGCCAGCAGGATAGCGGGGAGGCAGGATACGCAGTATTTT. Its protein is CASRIAGRQDTQYF.

The sample holds many counts of this clonotype. This chain links TRBV4-1 with TRBJ1-5; D is ambiguous. This CDR3 is built from 14 residues. Trimming pared 3 bases from V and 4 bases from J, leaving 10 bases between. The germline V gene has CDR1 MGHRA and CDR2 YSYEKL. The CDR3 nucleotides are TGCGCCAGCAGCCACCTCGGGATAAATCAGCCCCAGCATTTT. Translated, it gives CASSHLGINQPQHF.

This clonotype was found a few times. This sequence joins TRBV7-2 and TRBJ2-7; 7 bases are a match to TRBD1. The CDR3 has 17 amino acids. The germline V gene has CDR1 SGHTA and CDR2 FQGNSA. The ends lost 0 bases at V and 1 base at J; junction bases unmatched: 9. CDR3 residues: CASSLANRGFLSYEQYF. Written as DNA, the CDR3 is TGTGCCAGCAGCTTAGCGAACAGGGGCTTCCTTTCCTACGAGCAGTACTTC.

This chain links TRBV7-9 with TRBJ1-3; D uncertain. Per the germline V gene, CDR1 is SEHNR and CDR2 is FQNEAQ (reference sequence). V was cut by 6 bases and J by 2 bases, with 17 bases left in between. The CDR3 runs 16 residues. The DNA for the CDR3 is TGTGCCAGCAGTGTTGGCGGGGAAGGCGCTGGAAACACCATATATTTT. Translation: CASSVGGEGAGNTIYF.

In this sample, this clonotype turned up a few times. The chain links TRBV27 to TRBJ1-2; D uncertain. The V end was cut by 8 bases, the J end by 7 bases, with 17 bases between. CDR1 and CDR2 from the germline V gene are MNHEY and SMNVEV (reference sequence). The CDR3 spans 13 residues. CDR3 sequence: CASQPAGRSGYTF. CDR3 coding DNA: TGTGCCAGCCAACCCGCTGGGAGGTCTGGCTACACCTTC.

This clonotype was seen many times. The chain has TRBV6-1 and TRBJ2-7; perhaps TRBD2 as D (7 bases). With 6 bases removed from V and 4 bases from J, the gap between germline ends came to 16 bases. This CDR3 is 14 amino acids long. CDR1 and CDR2 (germline): MNHNS, SASEGT. The CDR3 sequence is CASSLRGGRYEQYF. As DNA, the CDR3 is TGTGCCAGCAGCTTAAGGGGGGGGAGGTACGAGCAGTACTTC.

This clonotype was recorded at least ten times. This chain joins TRBV7-2 and TRBJ2-7, with TRBD1 as a possible D gene (6 bases). Trimming shortened V by 0 bases and J by 6 bases, and 9 bases separated the two germline ends. CDR1 SGHTA and CDR2 FQGNSA come from the germline V gene. The CDR3 consists of 13 residues. The chain's CDR3 is CASSLAIRGEQYF. The CDR3 nucleotides are TGTGCCAGCAGCTTAGCGATCAGGGGCGAGCAGTACTTC.

The rearrangement joins TRBV14 to TRBJ1-2, with a weak D call TRBD1 (5 bases). CDR1 SGHDN and CDR2 FVKESK come from the germline V gene. Trimming pared 5 bases from V and 7 bases from J, leaving 14 bases between. The CDR3 is made up of 13 amino acids. The CDR3 sequence is CASSYGTVGGYTF. CDR3 in DNA: TGTGCCAGCAGCTACGGGACGGTGGGTGGCTACACCTTC.

This clonotype was seen ten or more times. This chain uses TRBV7-9 with TRBJ1-5; D call uncertain. Trimming cost V 2 bases and J 5 bases, with 10 bases left between them. Germline V gene data show CDR1 as SEHNR and CDR2 as FQNEAQ (reference sequence). This CDR3 has 14 amino acids. CDR3 nucleotides: TGTGCCAGCAGCTTAAATATCGGGGATCAGCCCCAGCATTTT. Amino acid sequence: CASSLNIGDQPQHF.

The chain uses TRBV28 and TRBJ1-4, with TRBD1 as a possible D gene (5 bases). The CDR3 covers 12 residues. Trimming removed 6 bases at V and 8 bases at J, with 10 bases between. In germline, CDR1 is MDHEN, CDR2 SYDVKM. In nucleotides, the CDR3 is TGTGCCAGCAGGGCAGGGCGGGAAAAACTGTTTTTT. This gives the protein CASRAGREKLFF.

This clonotype has ten or more counts. The rearrangement uses TRBV7-8 and TRBJ2-2; D possibly corresponds to TRBD1 (5 bases). The CDR3 sequence is 14 residues long. Between the trimmed V and J ends, which lost 5 bases and 3 bases, there was a span of 10 bases. Germline V gene data show CDR1 as SGHVS and CDR2 as FQNEAQ. CDR3 amino acids: CASSPLQDTGELFF. The CDR3 DNA reads as TGTGCCAGCAGCCCTTTACAGGACACCGGGGAGCTGTTTTTT.

This clonotype occurred many times. V gene TRBV12-5 combines with J gene TRBJ2-7; 9 bases line up with TRBD2. Germline trimming cut 1 base from V and 1 base from J; bases unmatched to any gene: 5. CDR1 is LGHNT and CDR2 is FRNRAP in the germline V gene. CDR3 length: 16 residues. The CDR3 sequence is CASGLGGLAISYEQYF. The CDR3 DNA sequence: TGTGCTAGTGGTTTGGGTGGACTAGCGATTTCCTACGAGCAGTACTTC.